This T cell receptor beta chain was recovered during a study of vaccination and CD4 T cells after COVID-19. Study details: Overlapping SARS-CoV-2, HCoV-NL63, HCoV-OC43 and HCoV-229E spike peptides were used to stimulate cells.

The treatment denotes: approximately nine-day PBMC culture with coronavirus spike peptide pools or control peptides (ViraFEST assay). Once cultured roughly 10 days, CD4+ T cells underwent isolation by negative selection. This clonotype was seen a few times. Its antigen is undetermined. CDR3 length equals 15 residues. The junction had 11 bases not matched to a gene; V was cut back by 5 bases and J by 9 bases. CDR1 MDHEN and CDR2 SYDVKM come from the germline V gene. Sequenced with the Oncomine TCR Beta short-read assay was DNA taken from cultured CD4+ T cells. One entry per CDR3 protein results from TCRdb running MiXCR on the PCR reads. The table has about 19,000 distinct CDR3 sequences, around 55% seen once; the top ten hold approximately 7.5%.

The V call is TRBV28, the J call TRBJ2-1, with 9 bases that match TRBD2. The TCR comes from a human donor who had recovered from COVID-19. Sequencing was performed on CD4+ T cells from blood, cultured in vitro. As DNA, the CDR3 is TGTGCCAGCAGTCTAGGGACTAGCAAAACGGCTGAGCAGTTCTTC. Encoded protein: CASSLGTSKTAEQFF. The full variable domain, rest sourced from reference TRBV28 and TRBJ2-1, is DVKVTQSSRYLVKRTGEKVFLECVQDMDHENMFWYRQDPGLGLRLIYFSYDVKMKEKGDIPEGYSVSREKKERFSLILESASTNQTSMYLCASSLGTSKTAEQFFGPGTRLTVL.